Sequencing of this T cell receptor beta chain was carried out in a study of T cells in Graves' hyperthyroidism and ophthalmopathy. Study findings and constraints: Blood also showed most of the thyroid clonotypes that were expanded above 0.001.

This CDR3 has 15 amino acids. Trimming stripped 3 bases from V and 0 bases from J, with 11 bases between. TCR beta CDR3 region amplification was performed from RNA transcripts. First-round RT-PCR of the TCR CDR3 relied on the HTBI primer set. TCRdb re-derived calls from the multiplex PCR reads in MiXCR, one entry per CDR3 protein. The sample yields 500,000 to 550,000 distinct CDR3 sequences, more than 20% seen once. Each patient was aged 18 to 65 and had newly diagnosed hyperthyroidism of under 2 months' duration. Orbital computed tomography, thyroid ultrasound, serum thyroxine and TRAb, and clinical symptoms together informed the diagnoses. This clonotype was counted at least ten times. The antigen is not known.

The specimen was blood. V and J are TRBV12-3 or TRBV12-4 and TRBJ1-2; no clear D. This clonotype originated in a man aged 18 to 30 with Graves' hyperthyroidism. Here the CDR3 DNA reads TGTGCCAGCAGTTTCGGGTCTACTACTAACTATGGCTACACCTTC. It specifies CASSFGSTTNYGYTF.